This is a list of T cell receptor beta chains from one sample in a study of T cell responses to AZD1222 COVID-19 vaccine. TCRdb's copy holds only in-frame clones and misses some; the assay was immunoSEQ multiplex PCR. The sample shows around 180,000 clones, 94% of them seen only once. The material was peripheral blood, obtained 28 days after the second AZD1222 dose. These receptors were collected from an adult who received the AZD1222 COVID-19 vaccine. Each CDR3 is given with its conserved first and last residue. The D gene is left open where the match is weak. The size of a clone is reported for some rows only, either as once, few or many, or as a class for expanded clones.

v_gene,len,j_gene,d_gene,abundance,CDR3aa,CDR3nt
TRBV25-1,15,TRBJ1-2,NA,NA,CASSESRGRSGGYTF,TGTGCCAGCAGTGAATCAAGGGGGAGGTCGGGAGGCTACACCTTC
TRBV5-4,13,TRBJ2-3,TRBD1,NA,CASMDRGTDTQYF,TGTGCCAGCATGGACAGGGGCACAGATACGCAGTATTTT
TRBV11-2,16,TRBJ1-1,NA,NA,CASSLDLWGAVTEAFF,TGTGCCAGCAGCTTAGATCTTTGGGGGGCGGTCACTGAAGCTTTCTTT
TRBV6-2/TRBV6-3,16,TRBJ2-3,TRBD2,NA,CASSASGDASRDTQYF,TGTGCCAGCAGCGCTAGCGGGGACGCTTCCCGAGATACGCAGTATTTT
TRBV4-1,14,TRBJ1-2,TRBD1,NA,CASSLSGQMGGYTF,TGCGCCAGCAGCCTCTCGGGACAGATGGGTGGCTACACCTTC
TRBV7-2,16,TRBJ1-3,TRBD1,NA,CASSLYGQGSGNTIYF,TGTGCCAGCAGCTTATACGGACAGGGCTCTGGAAACACCATATATTTT
TRBV2,16,TRBJ1-1,NA,NA,CASSPWKGLQGLEAFF,TGTGCCAGCAGTCCTTGGAAGGGCCTCCAAGGCCTTGAAGCTTTCTTT
TRBV30,14,TRBJ1-2,NA,once,CAWSALGSGYGYTF,TGTGCCTGGAGTGCCCTGGGCAGCGGCTATGGCTACACCTTC
TRBV6-5,15,TRBJ1-5,NA,NA,CASSLDSVKNQPQHF,TGTGCCAGCAGTCTAGACAGTGTAAAGAATCAGCCCCAGCATTTT
TRBV5-1,16,TRBJ2-2,NA,NA,CASSLVGLANTGELFF,TGCGCCAGCAGCTTGGTGGGACTTGCGAACACCGGGGAGCTGTTTTTT
TRBV7-2,14,TRBJ1-1,NA,NA,CASSLIGARGEAFF,TGTGCCAGCAGCTTAATCGGGGCGAGGGGCGAAGCTTTCTTT
TRBV2,12,TRBJ1-1,NA,NA,CASRIGGTEAFF,TGTGCCAGCAGGATAGGAGGCACTGAAGCTTTCTTT
TRBV6-5,15,TRBJ2-2,NA,NA,CASSYGGRRTGELFF,TGTGCCAGCAGTTACGGGGGGCGCAGGACCGGGGAGCTGTTTTTT
TRBV28,16,TRBJ2-5,TRBD2,once,CASSPRTSGSQETQYF,TGTGCCAGCAGCCCCCGGACTAGCGGATCGCAAGAGACCCAGTACTTC
TRBV4-2,18,TRBJ1-2,NA,NA,CASTLNRNVAEGLQGYTF,TGTGCCAGCACCCTGAATCGCAATGTTGCGGAGGGCCTGCAGGGCTACACCTTC
TRBV5-4,14,TRBJ1-2,TRBD1,NA,CASSLVGTGYGYTF,TGTGCCAGCAGCTTGGTAGGGACAGGCTATGGCTACACCTTC
TRBV13,17,TRBJ1-1,NA,NA,CASRMSGWDGMNTEAFF,TGTGCCAGCCGCATGTCCGGGTGGGACGGGATGAACACTGAAGCTTTCTTT
TRBV2,13,TRBJ1-1,NA,NA,CASSEQQNTEAFF,TGTGCCAGCAGTGAACAACAGAACACTGAAGCTTTCTTT
TRBV30,15,TRBJ2-1,NA,NA,CAWSLRVSSYNEQFF,TGTGCCTGGAGTCTGAGGGTTAGCTCCTACAATGAGCAGTTCTTC
TRBV7-2,15,TRBJ2-1,NA,NA,CASSLSPGQASRAFF,TGTGCCAGCAGCTTAAGCCCGGGGCAGGCCTCTCGGGCATTCTTC
TRBV18,13,TRBJ2-7,NA,NA,CASSPPYSYEQYF,TGTGCCAGCTCACCACCATACTCCTACGAGCAGTACTTC
TRBV19,17,TRBJ1-2,NA,NA,CASSPTGGPPPNYGYTF,TGTGCCAGTAGTCCTACCGGAGGTCCCCCGCCAAACTATGGCTACACCTTC
TRBV24-1,14,TRBJ2-1,NA,NA,CATEKGSSYNEQFF,TGTGCCACCGAAAAAGGCAGCTCCTACAATGAGCAGTTCTTC
TRBV14,15,TRBJ1-1,NA,NA,CASSQDGGFVTEAFF,TGTGCCAGCAGCCAAGACGGGGGGTTCGTCACTGAAGCTTTCTTT
TRBV7-3,13,TRBJ2-1,NA,once,CASSLQGDNEQFF,TGTGCCAGCAGCCTACAGGGCGACAATGAGCAGTTCTTC
TRBV6-2/TRBV6-3,13,TRBJ2-7,TRBD1,many,CASTPGQGYEQYF,TGTGCCAGCACCCCGGGACAGGGATACGAGCAGTACTTC
TRBV6-5,15,TRBJ1-2,NA,NA,CASSYSGGGLRGYTF,TGTGCCAGCAGTTACTCTGGGGGGGGTCTTCGTGGCTACACCTTC
TRBV29-1,12,TRBJ2-2,NA,NA,CSVVSGAGELFF,TGCAGCGTTGTCAGCGGCGCCGGGGAGCTGTTTTTT